The 18 T cell receptor beta chains given below trace back to one sample, sequenced in a study of CD8+CD57+ T cells in acquired aplastic anemia. Profiles of TCR beta VDJ and CDR3 were generated from a genomic DNA template. TCRdb reprocessed the reads via MiXCR and lists one record per CDR3 protein. The sample has around 220,000 distinct CDR3 sequences; roughly 50% are singletons. An expansion of CD8+CD57+ cells by flow cytometry had been shown in patients chosen for sequencing. Sequencing was performed on sorted CD4+, CD8+, or CD8+CD57+ T cells (not recorded which) from PBMCs. These TCRs come from a human donor with aplastic anemia.

The J gene is TRBJ1-4, the V gene TRBV2; the match to TRBD1 covers 8 bases. V lost 4 bases and J lost 4; bases outside the gene matches: 2. In germline, CDR1 is SNHLY, CDR2 FYNNEI. CDR3 length equals 14 residues. CDR3 sequence (DNA): TGTGCCAGCAGTGCGGGACAGGATAATGAAAAACTGTTTTTT. Protein product: CASSAGQDNEKLFF.

This clonotype was seen many times. The chain employs TRBV2 and TRBJ2-3; 8 bases agree with TRBD2. The CDR3 runs 14 residues. V was pared by 5 bases and J by 6 bases, with 7 bases of the junction left unmatched. Looked up from germline, CDR1 is SNHLY and CDR2 is FYNNEI. The CDR3 reads CASSFSGEGDTQYF. In nucleotides, the CDR3 is TGTGCCAGCAGTTTTAGCGGGGAGGGGGATACGCAGTATTTT.

To note about this clonotype: A junction boundary mismatches the germline segment, possibly from a read error. The chain is built from TRBV10-3 and TRBJ1-2; D ambiguous. The CDR3 loop spans 13 amino acids. CDR1 is ENHRY, CDR2 SYGVKD, per germline. DNA for the CDR3: TGCGCCATCAGTGAAGGACCAATCCGGGGCTACACCTTC. It is translated as CAISEGPIRGYTF.

This clonotype has a count of ten or more. DNA of the CDR3: TGCGCCAGCAGTACAGGGTTTACCAATGAAAAACTGTTTTTT. It yields the protein CASSTGFTNEKLFF. The V call is TRBV10-2, the J call TRBJ1-4; the D gene is possibly TRBD1 (6 bases). The CDR3 runs 14 residues. V was cut by 5 bases and J by 5 bases, with 12 bases left in between. Germline V lookup: CDR1 WSHSY, CDR2 SAAADI.

At least ten counts were recorded for this clonotype. The chain is built from TRBV12-3 or TRBV12-4 and TRBJ2-1, with D hard to call. The CDR3 is 12 residues long. V lost 7 bases to trimming and J lost 10 bases, with 14 bases between them. For the CDR3, the DNA is TGTGCCAGCACCGCCCCCAATTTGGAGCAGTTCTTC. Protein: CASTAPNLEQFF.

This clonotype is a singleton in its sample. V is TRBV20-1 and J is TRBJ2-3; D might be TRBD1 (5 bases). This CDR3 comprises 13 residues. The V end was cut by 6 bases, the J end by 4 bases, with 14 bases between. The V gene's germline CDR1 is DFQATT and CDR2 SNEGSKA (reference sequence). CDR3 amino acids: CSARRTRSDTQYF. In nucleotides, the CDR3 is TGCAGTGCCCGAAGGACACGTTCAGATACGCAGTATTTT.

The chain recombines TRBV7-8 with TRBJ2-7, with D unclear. The CDR3 spans 13 residues. Trimming removed 1 base from V and 3 bases from J, with 7 bases in between. Germline CDR1 reads SGHVS; CDR2 reads FQNEAQ. CDR3 loop: CASSLGSVYEQYF. The DNA of the CDR3 is TGTGCCAGCAGCTTAGGGAGCGTCTACGAGCAGTACTTC.

The chain carries TRBV25-1 and TRBJ1-6; 9 nucleotides agree with TRBD1. V gave up 5 bases and J gave up 9 bases; unmatched junction bases: 8. This CDR3 is built from 15 residues. Germline CDR1 is MGHDK and CDR2 is SYGVNS. CDR3 sequence: CASSPPGQGSSPLHF. Here the CDR3 DNA reads TGTGCCAGCAGTCCACCCGGACAGGGGAGTTCACCCCTCCACTTT.

The chain carries TRBV7-8 and TRBJ2-1; 13 nucleotides line up with TRBD2. Germline V gene data show CDR1 as SGHVS and CDR2 as FQNEAQ. V dropped 5 bases and J dropped 9; count of bases not matched to a gene: 4. The CDR3 loop spans 14 amino acids. The CDR3 loop reads CASSIRTSGSEQFF. CDR3 in DNA: TGTGCCAGCAGCATAAGGACTAGCGGGAGTGAGCAGTTCTTC.

This clonotype was recorded at least ten times. The CDR3 DNA reads TGTGCCAGCAGCTTAATGACACTCCTGGATGGCTACACCTTC. This gives the protein CASSLMTLLDGYTF. The gene calls are TRBV5-8 and TRBJ1-2; no definite D call. The CDR3 has 14 residues. Trimming took 2 bases from V and 6 from J, leaving 14 bases between them. From germline, CDR1 is SGHTS and CDR2 YDEGEE.

This sequence joins TRBV10-1 and TRBJ2-7; possibly TRBD1 or TRBD2 for D (6 bases each). This CDR3 has 13 residues. CDR1 and CDR2 (germline): WNHNN, SYGVQD (reference sequence). Trimming removed 6 bases from V and 5 bases from J, with 14 bases in between. The DNA of the CDR3 is TGCGCCAGCAGGCTTACGGGGGCCCACGAGCAGTACTTC. Translating it yields CASRLTGAHEQYF.

This clonotype was observed once. J is TRBJ1-5 and V is TRBV19; D is unclear. The CDR3 loop spans 12 amino acids. V was trimmed by 4 bases and J by 7 bases, leaving 8 bases between them. Germline CDR1 reads LNHDA; CDR2 reads SQIVND (reference sequence). The CDR3 reads CASSTPPQPQHF. The CDR3, as DNA: TGTGCCAGTAGTACTCCCCCGCAGCCCCAGCATTTT. Together with reference TRBV19 and TRBJ1-5, the CDR3 gives the full variable domain: DGGITQSPKYLFRKEGQNVTLSCEQNLNHDAMYWYRQDPGQGLRLIYYSQIVNDFQKGDIAEGYSVSREKKESFPLTVTSAQKNPTAFYLCASSTPPQPQHFGDGTRLSIL.

Remarks on this clonotype: No conserved phenylalanine or tryptophan is present at the end of the CDR3, so a read error is the likely explanation. It is unclear where the CDR3 begins or ends on the DNA, so no DNA is shown, and the CDR3 is as TCRdb lists it. V and J are TRBV2 and TRBJ1-2; no check of the table's D call, TRBD1, against the DNA was made. Germline-derived CDR1 and CDR2 are SNHLY and FYNNEI. Inclusive of both ends, the CDR3 amounts to 14 amino acids. CDR3 amino acids: CASSGETGVSGYAS.

This clonotype was counted many times. The rearrangement links TRBV5-5 to TRBJ1-2, with D perhaps matching TRBD1 (5 bases). The V gene lost 0 bases and the J gene lost 9 bases, with 24 bases spanning the gap. The germline V gene encodes CDR1 SGHKS and CDR2 YYEKEE (reference sequence). The CDR3 sequence is 17 residues long. The CDR3 bases are TGTGCCAGCAGCTTGGTGTTGGCAGGGAGCGAGGTTATGAGCTACACCTTC. Its translation: CASSLVLAGSEVMSYTF.

This clonotype was counted a few times. The chain uses TRBV4-1 and TRBJ2-2; possibly TRBD2 for D (5 bases). The CDR3 runs 15 residues. The germline CDR1 and CDR2 sequences are MGHRA and YSYEKL. V was clipped by 1 base and J by 3 bases, with 9 bases between them. DNA of the CDR3: TGCGCCAGCAGCCAAGGATTCGGGGACACCGGGGAGCTGTTTTTT. As protein: CASSQGFGDTGELFF.

The chain employs TRBV20-1 and TRBJ2-2; 9 bases are shared with TRBD1. Germline CDR1 is DFQATT and CDR2 is SNEGSKA (reference sequence). Losses at the gene ends were 6 bases for V and 4 bases for J; bases not matched to a gene: 3. This CDR3 is built from 13 residues. This CDR3 reads CSARTGVTGELFF. In DNA, the CDR3 is TGCAGTGCCCGGACAGGGGTCACCGGGGAGCTGTTTTTT.

The chain links TRBV5-6 to TRBJ2-6; possibly TRBD2 for D (5 bases). With 0 bases removed from V and 1 base from J, the gap between germline ends came to 17 bases. CDR3 length: 19 residues. Germline V lookup: CDR1 SGHDT, CDR2 YYEEEE. Here the CDR3 reads CASSLAGSSYLSGANVLTF. DNA of the CDR3: TGTGCCAGCAGCTTGGCTGGATCTAGCTACCTTTCTGGGGCCAACGTCCTGACTTTC.

This clonotype was detected many times. V gene TRBV5-4 combines with J gene TRBJ2-2; TRBD2 aligns across 7 bases. Germline V CDR1 and CDR2: SGHNT, YYREEE (reference sequence). The V segment lost 2 bases and the J segment 9 bases; nucleotides outside the gene matches: 4. The CDR3 extends over 13 amino acids. CDR3 region: CASSFGLERELFF. The CDR3 DNA follows: TGTGCCAGCAGCTTTGGACTAGAGCGGGAGCTGTTTTTT.